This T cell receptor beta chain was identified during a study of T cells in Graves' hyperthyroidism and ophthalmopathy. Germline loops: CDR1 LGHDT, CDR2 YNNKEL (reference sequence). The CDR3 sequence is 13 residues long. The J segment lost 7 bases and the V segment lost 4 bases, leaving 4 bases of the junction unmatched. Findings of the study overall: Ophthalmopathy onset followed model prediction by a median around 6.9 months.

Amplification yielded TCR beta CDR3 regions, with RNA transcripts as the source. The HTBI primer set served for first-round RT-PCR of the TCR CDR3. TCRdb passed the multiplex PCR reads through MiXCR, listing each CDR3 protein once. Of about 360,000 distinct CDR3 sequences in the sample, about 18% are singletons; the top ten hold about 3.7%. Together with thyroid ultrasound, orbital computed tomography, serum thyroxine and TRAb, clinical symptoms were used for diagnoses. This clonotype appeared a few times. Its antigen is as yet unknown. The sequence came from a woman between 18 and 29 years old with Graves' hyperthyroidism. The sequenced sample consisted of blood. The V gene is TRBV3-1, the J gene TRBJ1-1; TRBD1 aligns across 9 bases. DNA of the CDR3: TGTGCCAGCAGCCGGAACAGGGGGCTTGAAGCTTTCTTT. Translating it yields CASSRNRGLEAFF.